This T cell receptor beta chain is drawn from a study of neurological immune-mediated disorders. TCRdb re-called the 5' RACE reads with MiXCR, one entry per CDR3 protein. In the table there are roughly 10,000 distinct CDR3 sequences, approximately 24% of which are singletons. The sorted-subset TCR libraries were prepared using 850,000 to 1,000,000 CD4+ or CD8+ T cells as the starting material. Study-wide findings and caveats: TCR-beta repertoires seemed private in all groups, with no expanded CDR3 amino acid sequences shared.

Germline lookup yields CDR1 SGHDT and CDR2 YYEEEE. The CDR3 has 16 amino acids. V shed 2 bases and J shed 0 bases, with 12 bases lying between them. This clonotype appeared many times. Its antigen is unknown. Sequencing input: CD8+ T cells from blood. The chain is built from TRBV5-6 and TRBJ2-1, with D possibly being TRBD2 (5 bases). This clonotype originated in a woman aged 40 to 55 with multiple sclerosis. Written as DNA, the CDR3 is TGTGCCAGCAGCTTCGGACTCGGAAGCTCCTACAATGAGCAGTTCTTC. Its protein product is CASSFGLGSSYNEQFF.